The entry that follows covers one TCR beta chain sequence. TCRdb keeps only in-frame clones here, not all; method: immunoSEQ multiplex PCR. In the table there are roughly 75,000 clones, about 93% of which are singletons. This sample is drawn from a study of T cell changes during pregnancy in multiple sclerosis. This CDR3 region has 15 residues. Germline V gene lookup returns CDR1 MNHNY and CDR2 SVGAGI (reference sequence). V was shortened by 2 bases and J by 2 bases, with 7 bases between the two germline ends. The genes are TRBV6-6 and TRBJ2-6; tentatively, D is TRBD1 (6 bases). The sequencing used peripheral blood, collected after pregnancy. The source of this sequence is a female donor in good health, enrolled as a control in a pregnancy study. CDR3 loop: CASSYEGAGANVLTF. Written as DNA, the CDR3 is TGTGCCAGCAGTTACGAGGGGGCTGGGGCCAACGTCCTGACTTTC.